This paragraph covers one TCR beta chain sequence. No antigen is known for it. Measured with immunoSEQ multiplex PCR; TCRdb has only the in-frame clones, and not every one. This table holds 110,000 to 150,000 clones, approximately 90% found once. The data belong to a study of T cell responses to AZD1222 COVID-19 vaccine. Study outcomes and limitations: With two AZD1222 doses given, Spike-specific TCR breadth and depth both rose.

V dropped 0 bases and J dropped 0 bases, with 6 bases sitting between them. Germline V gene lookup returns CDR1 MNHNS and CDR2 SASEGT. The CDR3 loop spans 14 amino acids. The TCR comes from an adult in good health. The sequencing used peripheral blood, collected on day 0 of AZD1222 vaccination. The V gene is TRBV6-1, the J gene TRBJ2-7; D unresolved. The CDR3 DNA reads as TGTGCCAGCAGTGAAGCGGGCAGCTCCTACGAGCAGTACTTC. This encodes CASSEAGSSYEQYF.